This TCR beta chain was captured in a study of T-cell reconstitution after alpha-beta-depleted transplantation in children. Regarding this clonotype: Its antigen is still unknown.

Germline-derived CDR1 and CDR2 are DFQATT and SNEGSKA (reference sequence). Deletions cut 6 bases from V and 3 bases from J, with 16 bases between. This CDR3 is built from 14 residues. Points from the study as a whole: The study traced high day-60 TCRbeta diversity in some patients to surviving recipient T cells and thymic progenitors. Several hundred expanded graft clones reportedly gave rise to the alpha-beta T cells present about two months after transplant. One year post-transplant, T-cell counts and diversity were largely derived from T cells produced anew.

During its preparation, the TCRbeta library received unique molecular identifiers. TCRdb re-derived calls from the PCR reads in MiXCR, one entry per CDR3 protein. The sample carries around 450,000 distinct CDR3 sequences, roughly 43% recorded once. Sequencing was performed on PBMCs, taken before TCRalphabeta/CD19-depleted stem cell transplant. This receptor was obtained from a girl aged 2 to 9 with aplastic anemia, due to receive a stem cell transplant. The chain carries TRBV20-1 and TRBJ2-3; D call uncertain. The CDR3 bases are TGCAGTGCCGCCCGAGGATCCCTGACAGATACGCAGTATTTT. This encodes CSAARGSLTDTQYF.